These 30 T cell receptor beta chains were sequenced from one sample in a study of T cell responses to AZD1222 COVID-19 vaccine. Generated by immunoSEQ multiplex PCR, the TCRdb table keeps only in-frame clones and is missing some. The sample has approximately 140,000 clones, just over 90% seen once. This specimen consisted of peripheral blood, obtained on day 0 of AZD1222 vaccination. The origin of the receptors is an adult in good health.

The chain combines TRBV6-5 with TRBJ1-2; TRBD1 matches 9 bases. CDR1 MNHEY and CDR2 SVGAGI come from the germline V gene. This CDR3 has 15 amino acids. Trimming at V came to 5 bases and at J to 2 bases, leaving 6 bases not matched to a gene. CDR3 DNA: TGTGCCAGCAGTACCTCCGGGACAGGGAACTATGGCTACACCTTC. Translation: CASSTSGTGNYGYTF.

The chain employs TRBV6-5 and TRBJ2-7; 10 bases are a match to TRBD2. Germline V gives CDR1 MNHEY, CDR2 SVGAGI. Losses at the gene ends were 4 bases for V and 3 bases for J; bases not matched to a gene: 9. The CDR3 consists of 16 residues. CDR3 DNA sequence: TGTGCCAGCAGTTCTATTTGGACTAGCGGAAGCTACGAGCAGTACTTC. Residues: CASSSIWTSGSYEQYF.

The gene calls are TRBV15 and TRBJ2-7, with 13 bases fitting TRBD2. The CDR3 sequence is 17 residues long. Per germline, CDR1 LNHNV and CDR2 YYDKDF (reference sequence). J gave up 0 bases and V 1 base, and 3 bases lay outside the gene matches. The DNA of the CDR3 is TGTGCCACCAGCAGAGGACTAGCGGGGGGTAGCTCCTACGAGCAGTACTTC. Translated: CATSRGLAGGSSYEQYF.

The chain links TRBV11-1 to TRBJ1-6; D ambiguous. The CDR3 is made up of 14 amino acids. Trimming took 4 bases from V and 7 from J, leaving 11 bases between them. Germline assignment: CDR1 SGHAT and CDR2 FQDESV (reference sequence). CDR3 DNA: TGTGCCAGCAGCTCCCTTGGCCCGAATTCACCCCTCCACTTT. Amino acid sequence: CASSSLGPNSPLHF.

V gene TRBV12-3 or TRBV12-4 combines with J gene TRBJ1-5; D not certain. This CDR3 has 13 residues. V dropped 3 bases and J dropped 4 bases, with 7 bases sitting between them. In DNA form, the CDR3 reads TGTGCCAGCAGTTTGTCGGGTAATCAGCCCCAGCATTTT. It encodes CASSLSGNQPQHF.

The genes are TRBV11-2 and TRBJ1-6, with unresolved D. The CDR3 runs to 13 residues. Germline V lookup: CDR1 SGHAT, CDR2 FQNNGV. V was clipped by 1 base and J by 7 bases, with 5 bases between them. Written as DNA, the CDR3 is TGTGCCAGCAGCTTAGGGTCGAATTCACCCCTCCACTTT. As protein: CASSLGSNSPLHF.

The chain is built from TRBV5-4 and TRBJ2-7; D perhaps matches TRBD2 (7 bases). The CDR3 spans 15 residues. Germline values: CDR1 SGHNT, CDR2 YYREEE (reference sequence). V lost 4 bases and J lost 4, with 18 bases in between. CDR3 amino acids: CASSPGGDTFYEQYF. CDR3 nucleotides: TGTGCCAGCAGCCCTGGGGGGGACACCTTTTACGAGCAGTACTTC.

This chain joins TRBV7-3 and TRBJ2-1; 8 nucleotides line up with TRBD2. Germline-derived CDR1 and CDR2 are SGHTA and FQGTGA. With 0 bases clipped from V and 10 bases from J, the junction kept 11 bases outside the gene matches. The CDR3 is 16 residues long. CDR3 nucleotides: TGTGCCAGCAGCTTAACGGGTCTAGCGGGCGGACTCGAGCAGTTCTTC. Protein: CASSLTGLAGGLEQFF.

V is TRBV6-5 and J is TRBJ1-4; weak D call: TRBD1 (5 bases). The CDR3 is made up of 13 amino acids. CDR1 is MNHEY and CDR2 is SVGAGI in the germline V gene. Trimming took off 2 bases at V and 8 bases at J, with 9 bases between the two ends. The CDR3 bases are TGTGCCAGCAGTTACAGCCAGGGAGAAAAACTGTTTTTT. Protein: CASSYSQGEKLFF.

The chain couples TRBV19 to TRBJ2-7; 7 bases agree with TRBD1. V was clipped by 4 bases and J by 0 bases; unmatched bases: 3. CDR3 length equals 14 residues. Germline V gives CDR1 LNHDA, CDR2 SQIVND (reference sequence). CDR3 in amino acids: CASSTTGNSYEQYF. CDR3 sequence (DNA): TGTGCCAGTAGTACGACAGGGAACTCCTACGAGCAGTACTTC.

In this sample, this clone turned up once. The gene calls are TRBV6-6 and TRBJ1-1; D gene ambiguous. The CDR3 is 12 amino acids. Germline V gene data show CDR1 as MNHNY and CDR2 as SVGAGI (reference sequence). Between the trimmed V and J ends, which lost 6 bases and 5 bases, there was a span of 10 bases. The CDR3 loop reads CASRTMRTEAFF. The CDR3 nucleotides read TGTGCCAGCAGGACGATGAGAACTGAAGCTTTCTTT.

The chain links TRBV6-5 to TRBJ1-2; maybe TRBD1 (6 bases). This CDR3 is built from 14 residues. CDR1 and CDR2 (germline): MNHEY, SVGAGI. The V end was cut by 4 bases, the J end by 4 bases, with 13 bases between. CDR3 DNA: TGTGCCAGCAGTTCTGGGGACACCTTCTATGGCTACACCTTC. This gives the protein CASSSGDTFYGYTF.

The rearrangement joins TRBV2 to TRBJ1-1; D unclear. The ends were cut back, 7 bases at V and 7 bases at J, with 13 bases in the middle. Germline CDR1 reads SNHLY; CDR2 reads FYNNEI. This CDR3 has 12 amino acids. The CDR3, as DNA: TGTGCCAGCATCCTCCTCGGGGATGAAGCTTTCTTT. This gives the protein CASILLGDEAFF.

The chain combines TRBV3-1 (or the pseudogene TRBV3-2) with TRBJ2-7; the match to TRBD2 covers 7 bases. J was trimmed by 5 bases and V by 2 bases; bases with no gene match: 6. Germline V gives CDR1 LGHDT, CDR2 YNNKEL (reference sequence). This CDR3 comprises 14 residues. CDR3 in DNA: TGTGCCAGCAGCCAAAGGGAGGGGACCGACGAGCAGTACTTC. This translates into CASSQREGTDEQYF.

This clone was recorded only once. In DNA, the CDR3 is TGTGCCAGCAGCGACCCGGGACCGGCTGAAAAACTGTTTTTT. As protein: CASSDPGPAEKLFF. The chain uses TRBV6-2 or TRBV6-3 and TRBJ1-4; a possible D gene is TRBD1 (5 bases). The CDR3 is 14 residues long. V was clipped by 6 bases and J by 7 bases, with 15 bases between them. CDR1 and CDR2 from the germline V gene are MNHEY and SVGEGT.

The rearrangement joins TRBV7-2 to TRBJ1-5; D gene ambiguous. The germline gives CDR1 SGHTA, CDR2 FQGNSA. The CDR3 length is 15 residues. The germline V and J ends were trimmed by 3 bases and 0 bases, with 9 bases remaining between them. Written as DNA, the CDR3 is TGTGCCAGCAGCTTGGATAGATATAGCAATCAGCCCCAGCATTTT. It translates to CASSLDRYSNQPQHF.

CDR3 coding DNA: TGTGCCACCAACGGGAACAGGGGCTACGAGCAGTACTTC. Translated, it gives CATNGNRGYEQYF. The rearrangement joins TRBV6-5 to TRBJ2-7; 7 bases align to TRBD1. J was trimmed by 3 bases and V by 10 bases; bases with no gene match: 9. Germline-derived CDR1 and CDR2 are MNHEY and SVGAGI. The CDR3 length is 13 residues.

This chain joins TRBV5-1 and TRBJ2-3, with TRBD2 identical over 7 bases. Unmatched junction bases numbered 4, after V lost 2 bases and J lost 1 base. The CDR3 runs to 15 residues. Germline V CDR1 and CDR2: SGHRS, YFSETQ. The CDR3 is CASSFGRGGTDTQYF. The CDR3 nucleotides are TGCGCCAGCAGCTTCGGCCGGGGGGGCACAGATACGCAGTATTTT.

The chain has TRBV27 and TRBJ1-6; TRBD1 agrees at 7 bases. This CDR3 has 12 residues. With 11 bases clipped from V and 4 bases from J, the junction kept 2 bases outside the gene matches. CDR1 MNHEY and CDR2 SMNVEV come from the germline V gene (reference sequence). The CDR3 here is CASGQYNSPLHF. CDR3 in DNA: TGTGCCTCGGGACAGTATAATTCACCCCTCCACTTT.

The chain employs TRBV7-6 and TRBJ2-2; TRBD1 matches 9 bases. Looked up from germline, CDR1 is SGHVS and CDR2 is FNYEAQ. This CDR3 has 15 residues. V gave up 6 bases and J gave up 4 bases; unmatched junction bases: 6. The CDR3 here is CASSKQGAFTGELFF. CDR3 DNA sequence: TGTGCCAGCAGTAAACAGGGGGCTTTCACCGGGGAGCTGTTTTTT.

This sequence joins TRBV6-1 and TRBJ1-6; the D gene is possibly TRBD1 (6 bases). Germline V gene sequence: CDR1 MNHNS, CDR2 SASEGT. With 2 bases removed from V and 10 bases from J, the gap between germline ends came to 15 bases. The CDR3 extends over 15 amino acids. The CDR3 sequence is CASSEWTVSASPLHF. The CDR3 bases are TGTGCCAGCAGTGAATGGACAGTATCTGCCTCACCCCTCCACTTT.

The rearrangement links TRBV5-1 to TRBJ1-2; D is unclear. Germline V gene lookup returns CDR1 SGHRS and CDR2 YFSETQ. V lost 0 bases and J lost 0, with 3 bases in between. This CDR3 has 13 amino acids. The CDR3 reads CASSLEPNYGYTF. The CDR3 DNA reads TGCGCCAGCAGCTTGGAACCTAACTATGGCTACACCTTC.

This rearrangement joins TRBV6-5 to TRBJ1-2; tentatively, D is TRBD1 (5 bases). Trimming took 0 bases from V and 5 from J, leaving 13 bases between them. Per germline, CDR1 MNHEY and CDR2 SVGAGI. The CDR3 runs to 15 residues. CDR3 in DNA: TGTGCCAGCAGTTACTCAAGGGGTACCGAATATGGCTACACCTTC. Its protein product is CASSYSRGTEYGYTF.

In nucleotides, the CDR3 is TGTGCCAGCAGCCGCGACACTGAAGCTTTCTTT. Amino acid sequence: CASSRDTEAFF. The chain combines TRBV7-2 with TRBJ1-1; D not certain. CDR1 and CDR2 from the germline V gene are SGHTA and FQGNSA. The V end lost 5 bases, the J end lost 3 bases, and 4 bases lay between the germline ends. This CDR3 spans 11 amino acids.

The chain joins TRBV24-1 to TRBJ2-3; unclear D gene. V was pared by 3 bases and J by 9 bases, with 12 bases between. Germline V gene data show CDR1 as KGHDR and CDR2 as SFDVKD. The CDR3 covers 13 residues. The DNA for the CDR3 is TGTGCCACCAGTGATCGTCCTGGTTCGACGCAGTATTTT. Translation gives CATSDRPGSTQYF.

The chain employs TRBV5-8 and TRBJ1-1, with D tentatively TRBD1 (5 bases). Trimming pared 0 bases from V and 12 bases from J, leaving 9 bases between. The germline CDR1 and CDR2 sequences are SGHTS and YDEGEE. The CDR3 has 11 amino acids. Here the CDR3 DNA reads TGTGCCAGCAGCTTGGTCCGGGGGACTTTCTTT. Translated: CASSLVRGTFF. Drawing the rest from reference TRBV5-8 and TRBJ1-1, the complete variable domain is EAGVTQSPTHLIKTRGQQATLRCSPISGHTSVYWYQQALGLGLQFLLWYDEGEERNRGNFPPRFSGRQFPNYSSELNVNALELEDSALYLCASSLVRGTFFGQGTRLTVV.

This chain connects TRBV5-4 to TRBJ2-5; 12 nucleotides agree with TRBD2. J was trimmed by 5 bases and V by 3 bases; bases with no gene match: 8. The CDR3 runs to 16 residues. Germline V gives CDR1 SGHNT, CDR2 YYREEE (reference sequence). CDR3: CASSSNGLAGMETQYF. CDR3 bases: TGTGCCAGCAGCTCCAATGGACTAGCGGGGATGGAGACCCAGTACTTC.

The chain recombines TRBV5-4 with TRBJ2-7; 10 bases line up with TRBD1. V lost 3 bases to trimming and J lost 1 base; unmatched junction nucleotides: 7. The germline CDR1 and CDR2 sequences are SGHNT and YYREEE (reference sequence). This CDR3 spans 16 amino acids. CDR3 in amino acids: CASSSDRGIPSYEQYF. CDR3 nucleotide sequence: TGTGCCAGCAGCTCGGACAGGGGGATTCCGTCCTACGAGCAGTACTTC.

The chain has TRBV7-2 and TRBJ2-4; TRBD2 agrees at 8 bases. CDR1 and CDR2 from the germline V gene are SGHTA and FQGNSA. The CDR3 is 15 amino acids. V lost 5 bases and J lost 6; bases outside the gene matches: 9. CDR3 sequence: CASSTRAGVGNIQYF. CDR3 nucleotides: TGTGCCAGCAGCACGAGAGCGGGAGTTGGAAACATTCAGTACTTC. The variable domain in full, completed from reference TRBV7-2 and TRBJ2-4, reads GAGVSQSPSNKVTEKGKDVELRCDPISGHTALYWYRQSLGQGLEFLIYFQGNSAPDKSGLPSDRFSAERTGGSVSTLTIQRTQQEDSAVYLCASSTRAGVGNIQYFGAGTRLSVL.

This clone was recorded only once. J is TRBJ1-2 and V is TRBV5-1; D is possibly TRBD1 (6 bases). The CDR3 contains 18 residues. Germline V gene data show CDR1 as SGHRS and CDR2 as YFSETQ. Trimming left V 3 bases short and J 5 bases short, with 26 bases between. DNA of the CDR3: TGCGCCAGCAGCTCCCGAATTGCCCCCACCGACAGGCGGTATGGCTACACCTTC. The encoded protein is CASSSRIAPTDRRYGYTF. Variable domain in full (rest from reference TRBV5-1 and TRBJ1-2): KAGVTQTPRYLIKTRGQQVTLSCSPISGHRSVSWYQQTPGQGLQFLFEYFSETQRNKGNFPGRFSGRQFSNSRSEMNVSTLELGDSALYLCASSSRIAPTDRRYGYTFGSGTRLTVV.